This T cell receptor (beta chain) was obtained from a study of T cell responses to AZD1222 COVID-19 vaccine. Repertoires were generated with immunoSEQ multiplex PCR, while TCRdb's copy carries only in-frame clones and drops some. The repertoire consists of around 100,000 clones, with about 90% occurring once and the leading ten covering 4.8%. This CDR3 has 12 residues. V dropped 1 base and J dropped 11 bases, with 11 bases sitting between them. Germline V CDR1 and CDR2: LNHDA, SQIVND (reference sequence). Sequencing was performed on peripheral blood, taken on day 0 of AZD1222 vaccination. The V call is TRBV19, the J call TRBJ1-1, with TRBD1 as a possible D gene (6 bases). This TCR was sampled from an adult in good health. CDR3 bases: TGTGCCAGTAGTATAGCGGACAGTAATGCTTTCTTT. Amino acid sequence: CASSIADSNAFF.